The clone carrying this T cell receptor beta chain was observed a handful of times. Germline and junction disagree at one end, which may indicate a read error. The sample originates from a study of CD8 T cells in ankylosing spondylitis. The CDR3 loop spans 15 amino acids. From germline, CDR1 is MGHDK and CDR2 SYGVNS. TCRdb processed the 5' RACE reads anew with MiXCR; each CDR3 protein has one entry. The table has roughly 180,000 distinct CDR3 sequences, 11% seen once; the top ten hold about 28%. The gene calls are TRBV25-1 and TRBJ1-1, with 10 nucleotides matching TRBD1. This sequence originates from a male donor with ankylosing spondylitis or in good health (not recorded which). Sequenced material: blood, either unsorted or a sorted T cell fraction (not recorded which). Written as DNA, the CDR3 is TGTGCCAGCACCCGACCGGGACAGGGGAACTCTGAAGCTTTCTTT. Its translation: CASTRPGQGNSEAFF.